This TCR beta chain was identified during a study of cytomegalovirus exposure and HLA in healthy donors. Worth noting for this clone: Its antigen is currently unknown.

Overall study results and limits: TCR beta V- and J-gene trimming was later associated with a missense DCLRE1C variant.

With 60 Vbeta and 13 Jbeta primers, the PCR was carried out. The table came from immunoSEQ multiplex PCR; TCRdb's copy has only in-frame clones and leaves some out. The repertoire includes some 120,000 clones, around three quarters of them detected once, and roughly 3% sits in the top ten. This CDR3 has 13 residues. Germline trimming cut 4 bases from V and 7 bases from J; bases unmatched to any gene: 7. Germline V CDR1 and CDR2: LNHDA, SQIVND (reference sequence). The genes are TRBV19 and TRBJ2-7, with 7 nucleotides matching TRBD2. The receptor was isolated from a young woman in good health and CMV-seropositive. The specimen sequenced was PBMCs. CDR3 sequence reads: CASSTLGAGEQYF. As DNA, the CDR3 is TGTGCCAGTAGTACCCTGGGAGCGGGAGAGCAGTACTTC.